This T cell receptor beta chain was identified in a study of T-cell reconstitution after alpha-beta-depleted transplantation in children. Unique molecular identifiers tagged the TCRbeta library. TCRdb ran MiXCR on the PCR reads and lists one entry per CDR3 protein. Of about 980,000 distinct CDR3 sequences detected, roughly 31% appear once; the ten largest clones hold roughly 27%. The clonotype originates from a boy in the first two years of life who had a stem cell transplant for SCID, so the T cells may come from the graft donor. The material was PBMCs, mostly from graft donor cells, obtained 360 days after TCRalphabeta/CD19-depleted stem cell transplant.

The CDR3 bases are TGTGCCAGCAGGTCGACAGGGCGGTACGAGCAGTACTTC. This translates into CASRSTGRYEQYF. The rearrangement joins TRBV12-3 or TRBV12-4 to TRBJ2-7, with 7 bases aligning to TRBD1. V gave up 6 bases and J gave up 4 bases; unmatched junction bases: 6. This CDR3 is 13 amino acids long.